This TCR beta chain derives from a study of OX40 agonist ivuxolimab in advanced cancers. With respect to the entire study: Ivuxolimab was an agonistic, fully human IgG2 monoclonal antibody directed against OX40 (CD134), a costimulatory receptor. Among the roughly 52 dose-escalation patients, about 19 had hepatocellular carcinoma, approximately 15 melanoma, 9 renal cell carcinoma and 9 head and neck cancer. Partial responses occurred in three dose-escalation patients: two with cutaneous melanoma and one with hepatocellular carcinoma. Prior anti-PD-1, anti-PD-L1 or anti-CTLA-4 therapy was permitted, and approximately 40% of dose-escalation patients had received checkpoint inhibitors. The point of sequencing TCRbeta in the periphery was to test whether ivuxolimab changed TCR sequence diversity and drove clonal T-cell expansion. The dose-escalation cohort was roughly 87% male with a mean age of about 58 years, ranging from roughly 23 to 90. Intravenous ivuxolimab was administered to patients every 2 weeks at six dose levels: 0.01, 0.1, 0.3, 1.5, 3 and 10 mg/kg. The paper reports the monotherapy dose-escalation portion (N of about 56 patients) of the phase I ivuxolimab trial. The paper's findings and limits, for the study overall: Partial responders in the 0.1-3.0 mg/kg groups had among the lowest normalized peripheral clonal expansion, especially among CD8+ T cells. Low levels of normalized T-cell clonal expansion were also shown by some nonresponding patients. Clonal expansion of both CD4+ and CD8+ blood T cells was observed from baseline to week 6 at doses 0.1 to 3.0 mg/kg. After ivuxolimab, more expanded clones were found on average in CD8+ T cells than in CD4+ T cells. The antigen specificity of the peripheral T cells that underwent clonal expansion was not determined.

Patients with autoimmune disease history or receiving systemic immunosuppression were excluded from the trial. Peripheral blood for TCR sequencing was collected from all dose cohorts at baseline, on cycle 4 day 1, and on cycle 7 day 1. Samples came from an open-label, multicenter, first-in-human phase I dose-escalation trial of ivuxolimab. Adults with locally advanced or metastatic melanoma, renal cell carcinoma, hepatocellular carcinoma or head and neck squamous cell carcinoma were enrolled in the trial. CD4+ and CD8+ T cells were sorted separately from peripheral blood before TCR sequencing. The V end loses 2 bases and the J end loses 8 bases, and a stretch of 10 bases separates them. Sequences SGHNT (CDR1) and YYREEE (CDR2) are obtained from the germline V gene (reference sequence). Measured from the cysteine to the phenylalanine, the CDR3 is 13 residues long. Of all the DNA, just the CDR3 is kept, 39 bases in frame from base 1.

Genomic DNA was isolated from the sorted cells so that the TCRbeta CDR3 region could be sequenced. The immunoSEQ Assay was used for sequencing of TCRbeta CDR3 regions. TCRdb carries this immuneACCESS record with in-frame sequences only. Its versions omit some clonotypes, under half of them owing to an unresolved V gene in the studies checked, with the rest unexplained. In all, the sample holds about 72,000 clones, and 90% to 95% of those were seen once. Approximately 6% of the sample is taken by the ten largest. With respect to this clone: Its recognized antigen is unknown. The input lacks base qualities; no much larger clone sits a single base away.

The sample in question was CD4+ or CD8+ T cells sorted from blood, obtained in a trial of the OX40 agonist ivuxolimab. This chain joins TRBV5-4 to TRBJ1-4, and possibly TRBD1, on 6 matching bases. The receptor was isolated from an adult with an advanced solid tumor such as melanoma, head and neck, liver or kidney cancer. The CDR3 in this case is CASSFGGGEKLFF. The base sequence is TGTGCCAGCAGCTTCGGAGGGGGAGAAAAACTGTTTTTT.